This TCR beta chain stems from a study of cytomegalovirus exposure and HLA in healthy donors. PCR used 60 Vbeta primers and 13 Jbeta primers. Produced via immunoSEQ multiplex PCR; TCRdb's table is partial and in-frame only. Found here are roughly 100,000 clones, roughly 70% of them singletons; the top ten hold roughly 10%. CDR3 length equals 14 residues. V gave up 8 bases and J gave up 0 bases, with 13 bases separating them. Per germline, CDR1 ENHRY and CDR2 SYGVKD. The sequence derives from a man between 35 and 55 years old in good health and CMV-seropositive. The chain carries TRBV10-3 and TRBJ1-2; D remains ambiguous. The specimen sequenced was PBMCs. CDR3 DNA: TGTGCCATCGACGCGGCGGGATCTAACTATGGCTACACCTTC. It codes for CAIDAAGSNYGYTF.